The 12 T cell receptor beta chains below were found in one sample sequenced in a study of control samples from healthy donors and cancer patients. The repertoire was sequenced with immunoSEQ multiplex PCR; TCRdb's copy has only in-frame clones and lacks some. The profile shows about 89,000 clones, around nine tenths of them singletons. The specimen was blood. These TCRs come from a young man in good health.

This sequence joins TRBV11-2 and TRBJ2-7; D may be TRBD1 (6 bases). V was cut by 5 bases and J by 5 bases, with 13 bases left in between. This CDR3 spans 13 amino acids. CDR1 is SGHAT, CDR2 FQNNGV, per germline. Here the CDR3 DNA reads TGTGCCAGCAGCGTTGGGGGCCCGGACGAGCAGTACTTC. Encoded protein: CASSVGGPDEQYF.

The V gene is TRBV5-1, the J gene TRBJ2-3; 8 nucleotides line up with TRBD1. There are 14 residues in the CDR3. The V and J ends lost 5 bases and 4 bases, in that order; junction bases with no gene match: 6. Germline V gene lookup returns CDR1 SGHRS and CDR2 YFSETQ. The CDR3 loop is CASREDRVADTQYF. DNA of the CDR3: TGCGCCAGCAGGGAGGACAGGGTTGCAGATACGCAGTATTTT.

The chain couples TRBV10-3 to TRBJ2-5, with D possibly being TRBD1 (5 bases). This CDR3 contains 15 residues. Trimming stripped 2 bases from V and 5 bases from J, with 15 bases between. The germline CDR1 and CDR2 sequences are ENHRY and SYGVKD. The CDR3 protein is CAISENRQGRETQYF. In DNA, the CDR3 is TGTGCCATCAGTGAGAACCGGCAGGGCAGGGAGACCCAGTACTTC.

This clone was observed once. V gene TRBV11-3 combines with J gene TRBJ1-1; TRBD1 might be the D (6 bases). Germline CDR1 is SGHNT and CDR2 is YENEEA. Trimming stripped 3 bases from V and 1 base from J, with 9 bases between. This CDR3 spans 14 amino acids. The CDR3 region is CASSFQGSNTEAFF. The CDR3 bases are TGTGCCAGCAGCTTCCAGGGGTCGAACACTGAAGCTTTCTTT.

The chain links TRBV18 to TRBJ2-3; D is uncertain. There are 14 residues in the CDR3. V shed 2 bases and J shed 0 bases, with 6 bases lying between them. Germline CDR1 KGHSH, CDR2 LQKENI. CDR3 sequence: CASSPATSTDTQYF. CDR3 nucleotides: TGTGCCAGCTCACCAGCGACTAGCACAGATACGCAGTATTTT.

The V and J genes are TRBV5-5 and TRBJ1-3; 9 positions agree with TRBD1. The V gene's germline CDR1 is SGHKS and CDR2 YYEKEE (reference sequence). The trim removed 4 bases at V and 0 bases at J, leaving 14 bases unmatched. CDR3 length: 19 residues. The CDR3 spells CASSRGQGQGILSGNTIYF. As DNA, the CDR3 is TGTGCCAGCAGCCGGGGACAGGGCCAGGGGATCCTCTCTGGAAACACCATATATTTT.

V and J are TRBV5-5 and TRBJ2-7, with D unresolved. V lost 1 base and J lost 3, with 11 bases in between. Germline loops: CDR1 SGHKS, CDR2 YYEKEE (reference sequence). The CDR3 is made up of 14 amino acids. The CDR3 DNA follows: TGTGCCAGCAGCTTGTCCTCGAGTGGCTACGAGCAGTACGTC. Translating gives CASSLSSSGYEQYV.

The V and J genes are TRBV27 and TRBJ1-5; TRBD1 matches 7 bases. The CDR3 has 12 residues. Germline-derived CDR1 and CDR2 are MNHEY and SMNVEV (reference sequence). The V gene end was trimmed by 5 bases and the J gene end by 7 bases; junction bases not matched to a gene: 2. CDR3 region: CASSTQGQPQHF. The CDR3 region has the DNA TGTGCCAGCAGTACACAGGGGCAGCCCCAGCATTTT.

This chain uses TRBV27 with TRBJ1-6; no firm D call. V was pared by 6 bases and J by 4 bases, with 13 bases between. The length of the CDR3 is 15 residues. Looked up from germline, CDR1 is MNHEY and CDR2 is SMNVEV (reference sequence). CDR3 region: CASSAILHYNSPLHF. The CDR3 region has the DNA TGTGCCAGCAGCGCGATCCTACATTATAATTCACCCCTCCACTTT.

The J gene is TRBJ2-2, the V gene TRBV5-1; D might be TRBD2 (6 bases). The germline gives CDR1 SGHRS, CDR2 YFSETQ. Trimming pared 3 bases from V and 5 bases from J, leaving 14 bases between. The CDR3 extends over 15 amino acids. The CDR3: CASSSIGGETGELFF. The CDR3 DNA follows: TGCGCCAGCAGCTCGATCGGCGGGGAGACCGGGGAGCTGTTTTTT.

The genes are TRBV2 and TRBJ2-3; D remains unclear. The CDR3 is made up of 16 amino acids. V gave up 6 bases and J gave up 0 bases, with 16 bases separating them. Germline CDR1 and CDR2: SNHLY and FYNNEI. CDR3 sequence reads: CASSRSKMASTDTQYF. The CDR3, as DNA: TGTGCCAGCAGCCGCTCGAAAATGGCTAGCACAGATACGCAGTATTTT. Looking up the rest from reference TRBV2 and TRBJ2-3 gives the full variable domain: EPEVTQTPSHQVTQMGQEVILRCVPISNHLYFYWYRQILGQKVEFLVSFYNNEISEKSEIFDDQFSVERPDGSNFTLKIRSTKLEDSAMYFCASSRSKMASTDTQYFGPGTRLTVL.

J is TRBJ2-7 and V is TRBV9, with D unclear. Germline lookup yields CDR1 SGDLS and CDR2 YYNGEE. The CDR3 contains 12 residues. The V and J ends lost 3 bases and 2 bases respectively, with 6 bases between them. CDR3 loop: CASSADTYEQYF. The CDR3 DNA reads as TGTGCCAGCAGCGCCGACACCTACGAGCAGTACTTC.